This T cell receptor (beta chain) is from a study of T cell responses to AZD1222 COVID-19 vaccine. Study conclusions and caveats: Scientists sampled the repertoires only once the peak T cell response had passed. The study identified only a handful of AZD1222 recipients as seropositive at baseline. A mostly white British donor set with more females was recruited, and clonal diversity was possibly underestimated.

Germline V gene lookup returns CDR1 LGHNA and CDR2 YNFKEQ. The length of the CDR3 is 17 residues. V shed 1 base, J shed 3 bases, and the junction held 8 bases outside the gene matches. Of note for this clone: The target antigen is unknown.

This table comes from immunoSEQ multiplex PCR, and its TCRdb copy is limited to in-frame clones, with some not included. The sample shows over 150,000 clones, about 92% of them seen only once. This TCR was sampled from an adult in good health. The chain carries TRBV4-2 and TRBJ2-1, with 8 bases that match TRBD2. The sequenced sample was peripheral blood, obtained on day 0 of AZD1222 vaccination. The CDR3, as DNA: TGTGCCAGCAGCCAAGCGGCGATTGCGGGGGGCTACAATGAGCAGTTCTTC. Its translation is CASSQAAIAGGYNEQFF.